The rows below give T cell receptor beta chains drawn from one sample of a study of vaccination and CD4 T cells after COVID-19. One entry per CDR3 protein, called by TCRdb with MiXCR from the PCR reads. The data contain 17,000 or so distinct CDR3 sequences, about 45% of them singletons. The antigens of these receptors remain unknown. The sequencing here drew on CD4+ T cells from blood, cultured in vitro, taken about 7 months after SARS-CoV-2 vaccination. All receptors derive from a human donor who had recovered from COVID-19. Each CDR3 is given with its conserved first and last residue. Fields, in order: J gene, D gene, clone size, V gene, CDR3 DNA, CDR3 protein. The D gene is left open where the match is weak. Clone size appears in some rows only: once, few, many, or a class for an expanded clone.

TRBJ1-1 NA NA TRBV15 TGTGCCACCAGCAGAGGGGGACCTCCTGAAGCTTTCTTT CATSRGGPPEAFF
TRBJ2-1 TRBD2 NA TRBV7-2 TGTGCCAGCAGCTTACGAGCGGGACACAATGAGCAGTTCTTC CASSLRAGHNEQFF
TRBJ1-1 NA medium-sized TRBV10-3 TGTGCCATCAGCGCAGGGGAGGGTAAGAGCACTGAAGCTTTCTTT CAISAGEGKSTEAFF
TRBJ1-1 NA few TRBV7-2 TGTGCCAGCAGCTCGCAGGGGATTCAGAACACTGAAGCTTTCTTT CASSSQGIQNTEAFF
TRBJ2-5 TRBD2 NA TRBV5-8 TGTGCCAGCAGCTTGGGGTCGGGGGGGGAACAAGAGACCCAGTACTTC CASSLGSGGEQETQYF
TRBJ2-7 NA NA TRBV20-1 TGCAGTGCTTGGAGGGACGGCTCCTACGAGCAGTACTTC CSAWRDGSYEQYF
TRBJ2-2 TRBD1 NA TRBV7-2 TGTGCCAGCAGCGCCAGACAGGGATCCACCGGGGAGCTGTTTTTT CASSARQGSTGELFF
TRBJ2-1 NA NA TRBV7-2 TGTGCCAGCAGCCGAGGAGGGGCCGCCAATGAGCAGTTCTTC CASSRGGAANEQFF
TRBJ1-1 NA NA TRBV7-9 TGTGCCAGCAGCTTAGAGTCGAACACTGAAGCTTTCTTT CASSLESNTEAFF
TRBJ2-7 NA NA TRBV6-2/TRBV6-3 TGTGCCAGCAGTTACATGGCCTACGAGCAGTACTTC CASSYMAYEQYF
TRBJ1-5 NA NA TRBV20-1 TGCAGTGCCAAAGCCAGGGTGGAGGGGAATCAGCCCCAGCATTTT CSAKARVEGNQPQHF
TRBJ1-2 TRBD1 NA TRBV6-1 TGTGCCAGCAGACGGTCCATTCAGGGGGGTGTCTATGGCTACACCTTC CASRRSIQGGVYGYTF
TRBJ1-1 NA NA TRBV2 TGTGCCAGCAGCCGGACATTCGAAGCTTTCTTT CASSRTFEAFF
TRBJ2-7 TRBD1 NA TRBV15 TGTGCCACCAGCATCTCCGGGACAGGGGACTACGAGCAGTACTTC CATSISGTGDYEQYF
TRBJ2-7 NA NA TRBV6-5 TGTGCCAGCAGTTCCCCAGGGGCCTACGAGCAGTACTTC CASSSPGAYEQYF
TRBJ2-5 TRBD1 few TRBV27 TGTGCCAGCAGTTCACGATCCTCCCAAAGGGGGCCCCAGGAGACCCAGTACTTC CASSSRSSQRGPQETQYF
TRBJ2-5 NA NA TRBV5-6 TGTGCCAGCAGCTTTCTGTTCGGGGAACGTCAAGAGACCCAGTACTTC CASSFLFGERQETQYF
TRBJ2-2 NA NA TRBV7-2 TGTGCCAGCAGCTTACAGGGTTGGGGCACCGGGGAGCTGTTTTTT CASSLQGWGTGELFF
TRBJ2-1 TRBD2 NA TRBV7-2 TGTGCCAGCAGTTACCCCGGGACTAGCGGGAGGACCTACAATGAGCAGTTCTTC CASSYPGTSGRTYNEQFF
TRBJ2-5 TRBD2 NA TRBV2 TGTGCCAGCAATGGAGCGGGAGGAGGGGAGACCCAGTACTTC CASNGAGGGETQYF
TRBJ1-5 NA NA TRBV10-3 TGTGCCATCAGTGCAGGGGATCAGCCCCAGCATTTT CAISAGDQPQHF
TRBJ2-7 NA NA TRBV6-2/TRBV6-3 TGTGCCAGCCGGCCCATTTTTCGAGGGGGCTCCTACGAGCAGTACTTC CASRPIFRGGSYEQYF
TRBJ1-6 NA few TRBV7-8 TGTGCCAGCAGCACCCGAGTAAATTCACCCCTCCACTTT CASSTRVNSPLHF
TRBJ1-6 NA NA TRBV11-1 TGTGCCAGCAGCTTACGCAGGGCCGAGGGTAATTCACCCCTCCACTTT CASSLRRAEGNSPLHF
TRBJ2-5 TRBD2 few TRBV5-1 TGCGCCAGCAGCTTGGGAACGGCTAGCGGAGAGACCCAGTACTTC CASSLGTASGETQYF
TRBJ2-1 NA few TRBV21-1 TGTGCCAGCAGCAATTTGAGACAGGGGTACAATGAGCAGTTCTTC CASSNLRQGYNEQFF
TRBJ1-2 TRBD1 NA TRBV5-1 TGCGCCAGCAGCCACCGGGACAGGGGACCCTATGGCTACACCTTC CASSHRDRGPYGYTF
TRBJ2-1 TRBD2 NA TRBV27 TGTGCCAGCAGTTGGGCGGGAGTGTTTGGTGAGCAGTTCTTC CASSWAGVFGEQFF
TRBJ1-2 NA NA TRBV5-6 TGTGCCAGCAGCTTGGGGGGATACTATGGCTACACCTTC CASSLGGYYGYTF
TRBJ2-7 TRBD2 NA TRBV10-3 TGTGCCGCCTCTAGCGGCCAATCCTACAATGAGCAGTACTTC CAASSGQSYNEQYF
TRBJ2-7 TRBD2 NA TRBV7-3 TGTGCCAGCAGCTTAACTAGCGGGGACGCCTACGAGCAGTACTTC CASSLTSGDAYEQYF
TRBJ2-4 TRBD2 NA TRBV4-2 TGTGCCAGCAGCCGGGGGGGAGCGGCCAAAAACATTCAGTACTTC CASSRGGAAKNIQYF
TRBJ2-6 TRBD2 NA TRBV29-1 TGCAGCGTTAAGGGAGGGGCTGGGGCCAACGTCCTGACTTTC CSVKGGAGANVLTF
TRBJ1-2 TRBD1 few TRBV20-1 TGCAGTGCTTACGACAGGGGCAGGTTTAACTATGGCTACACCTTC CSAYDRGRFNYGYTF
TRBJ2-3 TRBD2 NA TRBV6-1 TGTGCCAGCAGCCACTGGGGCGGGGGGACAGATACGCAGTATTTT CASSHWGGGTDTQYF
TRBJ1-5 NA few TRBV20-1 TGCAGTGCTACCCATCGGACAGGCAATCAGCCCCAGCATTTT CSATHRTGNQPQHF
TRBJ1-6 NA NA TRBV4-2 TGTGCCAGCAGCCAAGTACAGGGAGTGGATAATTCACCCCTCCACTTT CASSQVQGVDNSPLHF